These 21 T cell receptor beta chains share one sample of origin, sequenced in a study of cytomegalovirus exposure and HLA in healthy donors. Primers for the PCR totalled 60 Vbeta and 13 Jbeta. The protocol was immunoSEQ multiplex PCR, while the TCRdb copy is restricted to in-frame clones and leaves out a portion. The table shows roughly 110,000 clones, with 82% occurring only once. The sequencing sample was made of PBMCs. These receptors were collected from a man aged 45-60 years in good health and CMV-seronegative.

This rearrangement joins TRBV7-6 to TRBJ1-2; D is unclear. Trimming cost V 2 bases and J 1 base, with 11 bases left between them. CDR3 length: 15 residues. Germline CDR1 SGHVS, CDR2 FNYEAQ. The CDR3 DNA is TGTGCCAGCAGCTTAAAACCAGACTTTAACTATGGCTACACCTTC. As protein: CASSLKPDFNYGYTF.

This chain joins TRBV9 and TRBJ1-1; D remains ambiguous. V was clipped by 5 bases and J by 6 bases, with 17 bases between them. The CDR3 spans 14 residues. CDR1 is SGDLS and CDR2 is YYNGEE in the germline V gene. CDR3 sequence reads: CASSITQEGSEAFF. The DNA for the CDR3 is TGTGCCAGCAGTATTACGCAGGAGGGTTCTGAAGCTTTCTTT.

The chain combines TRBV7-9 with TRBJ1-5; 8 bases are a match to TRBD1. The J segment lost 2 bases and the V segment lost 4 bases, leaving 1 base of the junction unmatched. This CDR3 region has 14 residues. Germline values: CDR1 SEHNR, CDR2 FQNEAQ (reference sequence). The CDR3 region is CASSSTGGNQPQHF. In nucleotides, the CDR3 is TGTGCCAGCAGCTCGACAGGGGGCAATCAGCCCCAGCATTTT.

J is TRBJ2-5 and V is TRBV5-1, with 8 bases aligning to TRBD1. Germline V CDR1 and CDR2: SGHRS, YFSETQ. This CDR3 has 13 amino acids. With 5 bases clipped from V and 2 bases from J, the junction kept 2 bases outside the gene matches. For the CDR3, the DNA is TGCGCCAGCAGAACAGGGGGACAAGAGACCCAGTACTTC. It specifies CASRTGGQETQYF.

The chain links TRBV13 to TRBJ1-6, with D unresolved. Per the germline V gene, CDR1 is PRHDT and CDR2 is FYEKMQ (reference sequence). CDR3 length equals 13 residues. With 3 bases removed from V and 4 bases from J, the gap between germline ends came to 4 bases. CDR3: CASSFGYNSPLHF. The CDR3 DNA sequence: TGTGCCAGCAGCTTCGGGTATAATTCACCCCTCCACTTT.

This clone has just a few counts. The chain joins TRBV19 to TRBJ2-7; possibly TRBD1 for D (5 bases). Trimming shortened V by 5 bases and J by 2 bases, and 13 bases separated the two germline ends. This CDR3 has 14 amino acids. Germline V gene lookup returns CDR1 LNHDA and CDR2 SQIVND (reference sequence). The CDR3 sequence is CASSPTQGTYEQYF. CDR3 nucleotides: TGTGCCAGTAGTCCCACCCAGGGAACCTACGAGCAGTACTTC.

The rearrangement uses TRBV6-1 and TRBJ2-5, with 9 bases identical to TRBD1. The trim removed 5 bases at V and 4 bases at J, leaving 5 bases unmatched. This CDR3 spans 14 amino acids. Germline V gene lookup returns CDR1 MNHNS and CDR2 SASEGT. In nucleotides, the CDR3 is TGTGCCAGCAGTTCATTGGACAGGGGAGAGACCCAGTACTTC. As protein: CASSSLDRGETQYF.

The chain joins TRBV30 to TRBJ1-5; D not certain. The CDR3 covers 14 residues. CDR1 is GTSNPN, CDR2 SVGIG, per germline (reference sequence). V lost 0 bases, J lost 8 bases, and 14 bases lay in between. The CDR3 protein is CAWSVQSGPEPQHF. The CDR3 DNA sequence: TGTGCCTGGAGTGTACAGTCAGGCCCGGAGCCCCAGCATTTT.

The rearrangement uses TRBV4-1 and TRBJ1-2; D gene ambiguous. Germline-derived CDR1 and CDR2 are MGHRA and YSYEKL. CDR3 length: 14 amino acids. V was clipped by 0 bases and J by 4 bases, with 9 bases between them. The DNA for the CDR3 is TGCGCCAGCAGCCAAGATCGGACTGCCTATGGCTACACCTTC. This sequence encodes CASSQDRTAYGYTF.

This clone was found a few times. The chain combines TRBV6-5 with TRBJ1-1, with a weak D call TRBD1 (6 bases). The germline V and J ends were trimmed by 4 bases and 8 bases, with 14 bases remaining between them. This CDR3 comprises 13 residues. Germline CDR1 is MNHEY and CDR2 is SVGAGI. CDR3 protein: CASSFEAGTEAFF. The CDR3 bases are TGTGCCAGCAGTTTCGAGGCCGGGACAGAAGCTTTCTTT.

V gene TRBV28 combines with J gene TRBJ2-1; 8 bases line up with TRBD2. The CDR3 is 19 amino acids. The ends lost 4 bases at V and 4 bases at J; junction bases unmatched: 18. Germline-derived CDR1 and CDR2 are MDHEN and SYDVKM. Written as DNA, the CDR3 is TGTGCCAGCAGTTGGACGGGGGGGGGCCCCATTGGGAGATACAATGAGCAGTTCTTC. It encodes CASSWTGGGPIGRYNEQFF.

The chain recombines TRBV7-2 with TRBJ2-7, with a possible D match to TRBD1 (5 bases). Trimming stripped 3 bases from V and 0 bases from J, with 6 bases between. Germline values: CDR1 SGHTA, CDR2 FQGNSA. The CDR3 spans 13 residues. CDR3 DNA: TGTGCCAGCAGCTTTGACAGCTCCTACGAGCAGTACTTC. Protein product: CASSFDSSYEQYF. Together with reference TRBV7-2 and TRBJ2-7, the CDR3 gives the full variable domain: GAGVSQSPSNKVTEKGKDVELRCDPISGHTALYWYRQSLGQGLEFLIYFQGNSAPDKSGLPSDRFSAERTGGSVSTLTIQRTQQEDSAVYLCASSFDSSYEQYFGPGTRLTVT.

The rearrangement uses TRBV5-1 and TRBJ2-5; 9 bases agree with TRBD1. V lost 4 bases and J lost 3; bases outside the gene matches: 4. This CDR3 contains 14 residues. Per germline, CDR1 SGHRS and CDR2 YFSETQ. This CDR3 is CASSEWTGEETQYF. CDR3 DNA: TGCGCCAGCAGCGAATGGACAGGGGAAGAGACCCAGTACTTC.

J is TRBJ2-3 and V is TRBV7-3; D is ambiguous. This CDR3 spans 15 amino acids. Germline CDR1 is SGHTA and CDR2 is FQGTGA. V was cut by 5 bases and J by 2 bases, with 14 bases left in between. CDR3 bases: TGTGCCAGCAGCCGCCTCGAGACTTCCACAGATACGCAGTATTTT. This sequence encodes CASSRLETSTDTQYF.

The rearrangement joins TRBV7-9 to TRBJ2-3; 14 nucleotides align to TRBD2. This CDR3 has 18 residues. The V gene's germline CDR1 is SEHNR and CDR2 FQNEAQ (reference sequence). Losses at the gene ends were 4 bases for V and 2 bases for J; bases not matched to a gene: 8. This CDR3 reads CASSSPGLAGVYTDTQYF. Here the CDR3 DNA reads TGTGCCAGCAGCTCGCCGGGACTAGCGGGGGTATACACAGATACGCAGTATTTT. Full variable domain (remainder filled in from reference TRBV7-9 and TRBJ2-3): DTGVSQNPRHKITKRGQNVTFRCDPISEHNRLYWYRQTLGQGPEFLTYFQNEAQLEKSRLLSDRFSAERPKGSFSTLEIQRTEQGDSAMYLCASSSPGLAGVYTDTQYFGPGTRLTVL.

The chain's CDR3 is CASSAGQNYGYTF. Written as DNA, the CDR3 is TGCGCCAGCAGCGCGGGACAGAACTATGGCTACACCTTC. The V call is TRBV5-1, the J call TRBJ1-2; TRBD1 agrees at 7 bases. This CDR3 is built from 13 residues. V trimming: 4 bases; J trimming: 2 bases; junction bases outside the gene matches: 2. CDR1 and CDR2 from the germline V gene are SGHRS and YFSETQ.

This clone turned up a few times. The V and J genes are TRBV6-1 and TRBJ2-7; perhaps TRBD2 as D (5 bases). The CDR3 is made up of 13 amino acids. The V and J ends lost 1 base and 3 bases respectively, with 7 bases between them. Germline V gives CDR1 MNHNS, CDR2 SASEGT. CDR3 loop: CASSEVGGYEQYV. The CDR3 DNA reads TGTGCCAGCAGTGAAGTAGGAGGCTACGAGCAGTACGTC.

The V and J genes are TRBV5-6 and TRBJ1-2, with D possibly matching TRBD1 (5 bases). V lost 4 bases to trimming and J lost 7 bases, with 14 bases between them. CDR3 length: 13 amino acids. CDR1 and CDR2 (germline): SGHDT, YYEEEE. The CDR3 DNA sequence: TGTGCCAGCAGCCCGGGACGGACTACTGGCTACACCTTC. Amino acid sequence: CASSPGRTTGYTF.

The chain uses TRBV5-1 and TRBJ2-3; TRBD1 might be the D (5 bases). The V end lost 3 bases, the J end lost 0 bases, and 11 bases lay between the germline ends. Looked up from germline, CDR1 is SGHRS and CDR2 is YFSETQ. The CDR3 sequence is 15 residues long. As DNA, the CDR3 is TGCGCCAGCAGCTCGACGACAGAAAGCACAGATACGCAGTATTTT. Its protein product is CASSSTTESTDTQYF.

This clone has only a few counts. The chain recombines TRBV11-2 with TRBJ1-1, with 7 bases aligning to TRBD1. V shed 5 bases and J 1 base; nucleotides not matched to a gene: 7. The CDR3 length is 15 residues. CDR1 SGHAT and CDR2 FQNNGV come from the germline V gene. CDR3 coding DNA: TGTGCCAGCAGCCAGTTGACAGGGACGAACACTGAAGCTTTCTTT. As protein: CASSQLTGTNTEAFF.

The rearrangement joins TRBV5-1 to TRBJ1-4; D might be TRBD1 (5 bases). The CDR3 is 15 amino acids. V lost 5 bases, J lost 8 bases, and 19 bases lay in between. Germline CDR1 is SGHRS and CDR2 is YFSETQ. The CDR3 is CASRPHQGLNEKLFF. The CDR3 nucleotides read TGCGCCAGCAGACCCCACCAGGGATTAAACGAAAAACTGTTTTTT.